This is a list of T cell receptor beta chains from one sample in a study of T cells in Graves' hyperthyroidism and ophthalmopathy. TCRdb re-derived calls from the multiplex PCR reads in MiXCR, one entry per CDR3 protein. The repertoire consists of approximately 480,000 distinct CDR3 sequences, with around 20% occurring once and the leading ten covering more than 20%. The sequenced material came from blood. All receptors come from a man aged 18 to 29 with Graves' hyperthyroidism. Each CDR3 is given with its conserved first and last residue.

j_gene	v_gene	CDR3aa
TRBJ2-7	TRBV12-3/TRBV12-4	CASSMEGTSLQQYF
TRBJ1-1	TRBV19	CASRLGTAEAFF
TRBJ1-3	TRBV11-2	CASGPGGIGNTIYF
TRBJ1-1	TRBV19	CASTATGFGTEAFF
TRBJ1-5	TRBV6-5	CASRLTGTGHNQPQHF
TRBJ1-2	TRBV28	CASSLRTGGDGYTF
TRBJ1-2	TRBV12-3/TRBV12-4	CASSSSSAGPDGYTF
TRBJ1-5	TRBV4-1	CASSQDLRRNPSNQPQHF
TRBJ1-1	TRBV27	CASRAVRGLNTEAFF
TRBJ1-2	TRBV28	CASSLPLYGYTF
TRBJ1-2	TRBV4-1	CASSPVTGVSDGYTF
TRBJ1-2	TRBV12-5	CASGFSEGGYTF
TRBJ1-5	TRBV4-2	CASSLQGRSENRNHLNQPQHF
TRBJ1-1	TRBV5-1	CASSLWGPGQTLNTEAFF
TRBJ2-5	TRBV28	CASSLGGTGSGKTQYF
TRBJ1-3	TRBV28	CASTTAFGNTIYF
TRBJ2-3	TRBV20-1	CSARDLLAGGRPTDTQYF
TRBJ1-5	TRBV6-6	CASRTGRGGPQHF
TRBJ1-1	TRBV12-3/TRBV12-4	CASSLAEYTEAFF
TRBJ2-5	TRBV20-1	CSLPGREGQETQYF
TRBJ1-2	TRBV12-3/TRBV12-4	CASSRTANYGYTF
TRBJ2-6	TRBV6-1	CASSHTAGANVLTF
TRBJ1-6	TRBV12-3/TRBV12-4	CASRSDGFNSPLHF
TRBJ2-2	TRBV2	CASSEIVTGELFF
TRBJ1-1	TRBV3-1	CASSHFRGQTEAFF